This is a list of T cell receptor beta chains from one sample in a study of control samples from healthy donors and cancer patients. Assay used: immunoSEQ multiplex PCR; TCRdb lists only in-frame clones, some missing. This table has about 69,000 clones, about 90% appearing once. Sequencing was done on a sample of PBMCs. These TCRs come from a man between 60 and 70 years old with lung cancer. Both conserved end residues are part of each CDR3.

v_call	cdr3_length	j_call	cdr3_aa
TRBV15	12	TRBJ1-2	CATSRDHRGYTF
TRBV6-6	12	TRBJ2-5	CASSYGTGAQYF
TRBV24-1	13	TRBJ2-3	CATRGGSTDTQYF
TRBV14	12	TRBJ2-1	CASSQDTRGQFF
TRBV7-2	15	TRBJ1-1	CASSLYRGRFLEAFF
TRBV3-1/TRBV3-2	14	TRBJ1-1	CASSQQGPNTEAFF
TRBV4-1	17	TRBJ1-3	CASSPNDISFSGNTIYF
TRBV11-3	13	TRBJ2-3	CASSLERADTQYF
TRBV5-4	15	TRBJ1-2	CASSWPQGGLGGYTF
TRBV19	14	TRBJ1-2	CASSSAGDLIGYTF
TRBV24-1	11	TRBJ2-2	CATSETGELFF
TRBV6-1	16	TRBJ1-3	CASSEALAGSGNTIYF
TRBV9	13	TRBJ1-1	CASSSDMNTEAFF
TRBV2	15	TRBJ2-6	CASSGRDSGANVLTF
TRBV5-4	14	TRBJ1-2	CASSLGVANYGYTF
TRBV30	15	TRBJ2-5	CAWSSGGARGETQYF
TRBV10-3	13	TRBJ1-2	CATGAQGSDGYTF
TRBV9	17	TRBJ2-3	CASSSLLVSGGLDTQYF
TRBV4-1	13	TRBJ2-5	CASSQTGRSTQYF
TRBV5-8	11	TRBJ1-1	CASSVRQGAFF
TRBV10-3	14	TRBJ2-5	CAISGRGVLETQYF
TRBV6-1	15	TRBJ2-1	CASSEGAGSYNEQFF